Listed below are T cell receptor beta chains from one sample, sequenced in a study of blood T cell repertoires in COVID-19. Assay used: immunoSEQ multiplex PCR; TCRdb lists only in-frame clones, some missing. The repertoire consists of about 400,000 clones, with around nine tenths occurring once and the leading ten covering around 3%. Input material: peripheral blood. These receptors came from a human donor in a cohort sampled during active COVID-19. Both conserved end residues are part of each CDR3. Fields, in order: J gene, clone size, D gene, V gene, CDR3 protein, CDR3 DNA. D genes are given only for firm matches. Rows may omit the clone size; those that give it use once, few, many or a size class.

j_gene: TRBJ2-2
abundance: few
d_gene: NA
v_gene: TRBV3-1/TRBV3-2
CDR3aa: CASSQDVGGAGELFF
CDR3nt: TGTGCCAGCAGCCAAGACGTAGGGGGGGCCGGGGAGCTGTTTTTT

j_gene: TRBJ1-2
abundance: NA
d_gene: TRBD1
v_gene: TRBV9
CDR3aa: CASSPTGDPNYGYTF
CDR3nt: TGTGCCAGCAGCCCCACAGGGGATCCTAACTATGGCTACACCTTC

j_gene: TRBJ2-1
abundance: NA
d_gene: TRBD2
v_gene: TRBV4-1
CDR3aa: CASSQVSGLAAKGSEQFF
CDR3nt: TGCGCCAGCAGCCAAGTTTCGGGACTAGCGGCCAAAGGGAGTGAGCAGTTCTTC

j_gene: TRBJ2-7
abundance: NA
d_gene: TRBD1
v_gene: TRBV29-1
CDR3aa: CSVVGDTGDLYEQYF
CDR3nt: TGCAGCGTTGTGGGGGATACAGGGGATCTCTACGAGCAGTACTTC

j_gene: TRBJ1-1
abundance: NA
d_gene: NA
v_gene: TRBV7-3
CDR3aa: CASSLGPWGDTEAFF
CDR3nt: TGTGCCAGCAGCTTAGGACCGTGGGGAGACACTGAAGCTTTCTTT

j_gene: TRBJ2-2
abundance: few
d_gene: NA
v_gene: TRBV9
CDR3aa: CASSVETVQTNTGELFF
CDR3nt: TGTGCCAGCAGCGTAGAAACAGTCCAAACGAACACCGGGGAGCTGTTTTTT

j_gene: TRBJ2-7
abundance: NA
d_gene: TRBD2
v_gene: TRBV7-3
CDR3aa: CASSRSGRTPF
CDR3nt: TGTGCCAGCAGCCGTAGCGGGAGGACTCCTTTC

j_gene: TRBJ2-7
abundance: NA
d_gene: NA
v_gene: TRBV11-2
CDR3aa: CASSLDRDNSYEQYF
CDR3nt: TGTGCCAGCAGCTTAGATAGGGACAACTCCTACGAGCAGTACTTC

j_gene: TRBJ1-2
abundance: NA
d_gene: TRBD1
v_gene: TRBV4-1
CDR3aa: CASSQDLEQGGSAGYTF
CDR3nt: TGCGCCAGCAGCCAAGATCTTGAACAGGGGGGTTCGGCTGGCTACACCTTC

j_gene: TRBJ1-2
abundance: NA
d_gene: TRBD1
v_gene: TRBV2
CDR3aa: CASRAGTGDGYTF
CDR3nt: TGTGCCAGCAGGGCCGGGACAGGGGATGGCTACACCTTC

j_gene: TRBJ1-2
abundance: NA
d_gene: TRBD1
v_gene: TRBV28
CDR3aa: CASSLEDRPNYGYTF
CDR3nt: TGTGCCAGCAGTTTGGAGGACAGGCCTAACTATGGCTACACCTTC

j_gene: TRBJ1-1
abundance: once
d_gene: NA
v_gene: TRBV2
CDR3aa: CASRQGRAFF
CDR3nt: TGTGCCAGCAGACAGGGTAGGGCTTTCTTT

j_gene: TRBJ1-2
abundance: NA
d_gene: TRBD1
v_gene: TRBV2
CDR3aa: CASRTGEDNGYTF
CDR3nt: TGTGCCTCAAGGACAGGGGAGGATAATGGCTACACCTTC

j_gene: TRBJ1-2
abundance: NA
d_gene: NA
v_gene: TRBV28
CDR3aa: CASSRPGLNYGYTF
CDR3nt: TGTGCCAGCAGCCGACCGGGACTGAACTATGGCTACACCTTC

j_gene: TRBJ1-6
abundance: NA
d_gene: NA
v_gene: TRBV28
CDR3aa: CASSLHRDSPLHF
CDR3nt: TGTGCCAGCAGTTTACATCGGGATTCACCCCTCCACTTT

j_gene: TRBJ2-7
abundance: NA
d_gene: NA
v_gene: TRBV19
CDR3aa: CASSKKGDLPYEQYF
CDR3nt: TGTGCCAGTAGTAAAAAAGGGGACTTACCCTACGAGCAGTACTTC

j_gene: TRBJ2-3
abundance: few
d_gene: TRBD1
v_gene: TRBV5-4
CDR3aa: CASSLDQGRGRVDTQYF
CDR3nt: TGTGCCAGCAGCTTGGACCAAGGCAGGGGGCGGGTGGATACGCAGTATTTT

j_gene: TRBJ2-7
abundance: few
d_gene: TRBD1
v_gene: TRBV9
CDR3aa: CASSLSGTASEQYF
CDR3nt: TGTGCCAGCAGCCTCTCCGGGACAGCCTCCGAGCAGTACTTC

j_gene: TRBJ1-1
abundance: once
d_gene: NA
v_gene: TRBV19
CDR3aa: CASNIGGAPEAFF
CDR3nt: TGTGCCAGTAACATCGGGGGGGCGCCTGAAGCTTTCTTT

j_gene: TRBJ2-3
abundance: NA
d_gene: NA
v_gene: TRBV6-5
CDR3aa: CASRENRAGTDTQYF
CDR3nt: TGTGCCAGCAGGGAGAACAGGGCTGGCACAGATACGCAGTATTTT

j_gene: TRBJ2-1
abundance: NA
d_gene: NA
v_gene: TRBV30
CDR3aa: CAWSDRGNEQFF
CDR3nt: TGTGCCTGGAGTGATCGAGGCAATGAGCAGTTCTTC

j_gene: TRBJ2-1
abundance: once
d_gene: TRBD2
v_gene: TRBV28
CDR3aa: CASSLGRGLAGAAYNEQFF
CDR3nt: TGTGCCAGCAGCCTAGGAAGGGGACTAGCGGGAGCCGCATACAATGAGCAGTTCTTC

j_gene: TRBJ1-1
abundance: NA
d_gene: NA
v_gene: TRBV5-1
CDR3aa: CASFPSTANTEAFF
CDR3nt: TGCGCCAGCTTTCCCTCGACAGCGAACACTGAAGCTTTCTTT

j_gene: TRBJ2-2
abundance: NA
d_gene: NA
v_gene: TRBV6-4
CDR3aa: CASRRRVNTGELFF
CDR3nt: TGTGCCAGCAGAAGGCGGGTCAACACCGGGGAGCTGTTTTTT

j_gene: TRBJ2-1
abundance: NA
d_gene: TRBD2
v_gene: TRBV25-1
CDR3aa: CASSASSSGSSYNEQFF
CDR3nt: TGTGCCAGCAGTGCATCATCTAGCGGAAGCTCCTACAATGAGCAGTTCTTC

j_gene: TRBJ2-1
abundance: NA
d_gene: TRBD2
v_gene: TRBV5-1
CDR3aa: CASSPSATSGNEQFF
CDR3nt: TGCGCCAGCAGCCCTTCAGCGACTAGCGGCAATGAGCAGTTCTTC

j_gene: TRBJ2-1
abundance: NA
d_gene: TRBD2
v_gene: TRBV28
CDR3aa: CASSTIGTSGYNEQFF
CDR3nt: TGTGCCAGCAGTACCATAGGGACTAGCGGCTACAATGAGCAGTTCTTC

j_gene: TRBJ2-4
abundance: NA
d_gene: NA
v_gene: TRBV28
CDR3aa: CASSLRPRQKNIQYF
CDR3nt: TGTGCCAGCAGTTTACGTCCGAGACAGAAAAACATTCAGTACTTC

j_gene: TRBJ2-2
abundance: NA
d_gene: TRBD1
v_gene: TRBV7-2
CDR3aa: CASSLWQGAGELFF
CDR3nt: TGTGCCAGCAGCTTATGGCAGGGGGCCGGGGAGCTGTTTTTT

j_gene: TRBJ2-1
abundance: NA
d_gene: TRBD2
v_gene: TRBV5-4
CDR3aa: CASSLDPSGGAWDEQFF
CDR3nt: TGTGCCAGCAGCTTGGATCCTAGCGGGGGGGCATGGGATGAGCAGTTCTTC

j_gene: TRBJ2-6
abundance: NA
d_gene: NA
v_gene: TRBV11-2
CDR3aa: CASSLSAGHSGANVLTF
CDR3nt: TGTGCCAGCAGCCTTTCTGCGGGCCACTCTGGGGCCAACGTCCTGACTTTC

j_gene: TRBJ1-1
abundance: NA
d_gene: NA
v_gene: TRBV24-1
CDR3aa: CATSDHGVNTEAFF
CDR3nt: TGTGCCACCAGTGATCATGGAGTGAACACTGAAGCTTTCTTT

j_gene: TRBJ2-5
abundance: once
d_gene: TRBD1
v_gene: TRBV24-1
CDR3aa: CATSDPTAGGEETQYF
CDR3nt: TGTGCCACCAGTGATCCTACCGCAGGGGGAGAAGAGACCCAGTACTTC

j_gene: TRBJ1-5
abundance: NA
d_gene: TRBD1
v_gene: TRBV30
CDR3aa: CAWSRSGTGGIQPQHF
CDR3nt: TGTGCCTGGAGTCGGAGCGGGACAGGGGGTATTCAGCCCCAGCATTTT

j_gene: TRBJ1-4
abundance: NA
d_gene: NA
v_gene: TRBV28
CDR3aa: CASSGGLNEKLFF
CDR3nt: TGTGCCAGCAGTGGAGGGCTCAATGAAAAACTGTTTTTT

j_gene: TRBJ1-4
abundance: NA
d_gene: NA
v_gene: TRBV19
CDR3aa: CASSIGQNEKLFF
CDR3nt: TGTGCCAGTAGTATAGGGCAGAATGAAAAACTGTTTTTT

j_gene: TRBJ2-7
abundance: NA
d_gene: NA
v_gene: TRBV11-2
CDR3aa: CASSTPRDRRAPYEQYF
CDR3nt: TGTGCCAGCAGCACCCCTCGGGATAGACGTGCCCCCTACGAGCAGTACTTC

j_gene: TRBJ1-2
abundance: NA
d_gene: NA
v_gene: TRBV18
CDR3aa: CASSPASDPTPANYGYTF
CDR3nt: TGTGCCAGCTCACCGGCAAGCGACCCAACCCCAGCTAACTATGGCTACACCTTC

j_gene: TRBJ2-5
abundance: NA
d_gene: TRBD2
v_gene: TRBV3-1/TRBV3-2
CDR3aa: CASSQHPGLAGGPGETQYF
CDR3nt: TGTGCCAGCAGCCAACACCCGGGACTAGCGGGAGGGCCGGGAGAGACCCAGTACTTC

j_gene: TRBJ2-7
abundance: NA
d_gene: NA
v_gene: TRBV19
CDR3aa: CASSVGASPGEQYF
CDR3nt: TGTGCCAGTAGTGTCGGAGCTTCGCCTGGAGAGCAGTACTTC

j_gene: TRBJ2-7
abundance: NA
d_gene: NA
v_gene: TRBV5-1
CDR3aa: CASSLGQGGEQYF
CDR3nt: TGCGCCAGCAGCTTGGGGCAGGGGGGCGAGCAGTACTTC

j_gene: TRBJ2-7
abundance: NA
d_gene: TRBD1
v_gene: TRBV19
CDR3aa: CASSPRTGTAPNEQYF
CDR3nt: TGTGCCAGTAGTCCAAGAACCGGGACAGCCCCTAACGAGCAGTACTTC

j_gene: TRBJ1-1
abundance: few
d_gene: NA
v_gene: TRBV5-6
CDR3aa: CASSSTSNTEAFF
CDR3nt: TGTGCCAGCAGCTCCACATCGAACACTGAAGCTTTCTTT

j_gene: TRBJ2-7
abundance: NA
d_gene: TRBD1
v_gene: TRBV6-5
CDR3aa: CASRGQGLSEQYF
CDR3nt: TGTGCCAGCAGGGGACAGGGGTTGAGTGAGCAGTACTTC

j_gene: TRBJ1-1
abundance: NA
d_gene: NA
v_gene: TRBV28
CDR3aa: CASSFWQRVSTEAFF
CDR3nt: TGTGCCAGCAGTTTCTGGCAGCGGGTTTCCACTGAAGCTTTCTTT

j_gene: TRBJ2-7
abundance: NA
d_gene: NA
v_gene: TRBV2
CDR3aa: CASSSSDSYEQYF
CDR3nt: TGTGCCAGCAGCTCTAGCGACTCCTACGAGCAGTACTTC

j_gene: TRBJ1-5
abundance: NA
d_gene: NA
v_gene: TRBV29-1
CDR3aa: CSVAGSSNQPQHF
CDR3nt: TGCAGCGTTGCAGGGTCGAGCAATCAGCCCCAGCATTTT